This T cell receptor (beta chain) stems from a study of cytomegalovirus exposure and HLA in healthy donors. Overall study findings and caveats: The study listed approximately 160 cytomegalovirus-associated TCR beta chains. Later analysis suggested most CMV-associated TCR beta chains were HLA-restricted. TCR beta sequences reportedly predicted most subjects' HLA-A and HLA-B alleles accurately.

With 60 Vbeta and 13 Jbeta primers, the PCR was carried out. Clones were sequenced by immunoSEQ multiplex PCR, and TCRdb holds only the in-frame ones, with some missing. This table holds about 160,000 clones, around 86% found once. Healthy bone marrow donors formed the donor group. As to this clone: Its matching antigen is unknown.

This TCR derives from a girl aged 2 to 10 in good health and CMV-seropositive. Sequenced material: PBMCs.

The CDR3 reads CASSFLGGEGNTIYF. The CDR3, as DNA: TGTGCCAGCAGTTTTCTGGGGGGAGAGGGAAACACCATATATTTT. This rearrangement joins TRBV28 to TRBJ1-3; D may be TRBD1 (5 bases). V lost 3 bases and J lost 4, with 13 bases in between. This CDR3 is 15 amino acids long. The germline gives CDR1 MDHEN, CDR2 SYDVKM.